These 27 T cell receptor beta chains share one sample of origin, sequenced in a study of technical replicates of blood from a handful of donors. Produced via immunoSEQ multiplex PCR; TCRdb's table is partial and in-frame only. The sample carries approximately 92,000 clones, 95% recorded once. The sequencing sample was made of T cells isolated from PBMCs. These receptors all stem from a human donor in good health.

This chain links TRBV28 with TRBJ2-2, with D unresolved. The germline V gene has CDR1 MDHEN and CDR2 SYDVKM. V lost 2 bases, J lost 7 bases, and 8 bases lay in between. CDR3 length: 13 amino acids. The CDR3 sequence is CASSLGFGGELFF. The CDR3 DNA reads TGTGCCAGCAGTTTAGGTTTCGGCGGGGAGCTGTTTTTT.

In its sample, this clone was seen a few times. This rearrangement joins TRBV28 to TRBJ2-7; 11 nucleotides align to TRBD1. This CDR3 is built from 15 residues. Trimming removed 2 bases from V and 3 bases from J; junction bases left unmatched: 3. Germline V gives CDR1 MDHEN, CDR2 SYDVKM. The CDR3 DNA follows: TGTGCCAGCAGTTTACCGGGGACAGGGGGCTACGAGCAGTACTTC. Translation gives CASSLPGTGGYEQYF.

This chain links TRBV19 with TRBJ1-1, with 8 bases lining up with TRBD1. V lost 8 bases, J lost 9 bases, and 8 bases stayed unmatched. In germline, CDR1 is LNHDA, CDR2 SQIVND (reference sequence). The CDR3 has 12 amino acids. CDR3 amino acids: CASGTGPLQAFF. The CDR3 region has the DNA TGTGCCAGTGGGACAGGTCCGCTTCAAGCTTTCTTT.

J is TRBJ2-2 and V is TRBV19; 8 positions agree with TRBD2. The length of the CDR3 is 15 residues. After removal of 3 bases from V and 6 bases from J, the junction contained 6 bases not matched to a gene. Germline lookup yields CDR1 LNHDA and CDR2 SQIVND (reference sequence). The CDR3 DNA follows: TGTGCCAGTAGTATGGAAATGACTAGCGCCGGGGAGCTGTTTTTT. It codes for CASSMEMTSAGELFF.

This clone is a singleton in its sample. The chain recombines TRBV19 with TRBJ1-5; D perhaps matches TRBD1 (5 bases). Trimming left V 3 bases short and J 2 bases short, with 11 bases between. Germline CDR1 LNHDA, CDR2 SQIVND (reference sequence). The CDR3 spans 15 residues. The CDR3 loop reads CASSITGDGNQPQHF. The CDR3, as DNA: TGTGCCAGTAGTATCACAGGTGATGGCAATCAGCCCCAGCATTTT. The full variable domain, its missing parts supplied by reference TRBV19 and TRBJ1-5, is DGGITQSPKYLFRKEGQNVTLSCEQNLNHDAMYWYRQDPGQGLRLIYYSQIVNDFQKGDIAEGYSVSREKKESFPLTVTSAQKNPTAFYLCASSITGDGNQPQHFGDGTRLSIL.

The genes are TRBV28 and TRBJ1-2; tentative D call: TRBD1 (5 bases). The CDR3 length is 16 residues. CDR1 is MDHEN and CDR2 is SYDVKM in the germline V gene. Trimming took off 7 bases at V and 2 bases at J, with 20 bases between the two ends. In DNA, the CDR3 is TGTGCCAGCACCGCGGCCGCGGGAGGGACCAACTATGGCTACACCTTC. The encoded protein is CASTAAAGGTNYGYTF.

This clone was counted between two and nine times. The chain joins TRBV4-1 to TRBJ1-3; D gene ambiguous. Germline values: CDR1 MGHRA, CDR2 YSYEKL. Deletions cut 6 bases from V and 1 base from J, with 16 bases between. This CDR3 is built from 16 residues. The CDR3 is CASRHSLRTSGNTIYF. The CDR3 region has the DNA TGCGCCAGCAGGCATTCGTTACGGACTTCTGGAAACACCATATATTTT.

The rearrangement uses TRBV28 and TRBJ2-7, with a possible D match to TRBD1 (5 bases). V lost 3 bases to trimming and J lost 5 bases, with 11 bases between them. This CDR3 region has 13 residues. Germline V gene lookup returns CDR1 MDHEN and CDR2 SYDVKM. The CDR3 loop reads CASSFVAGHEQYF. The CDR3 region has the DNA TGTGCCAGCAGTTTTGTTGCAGGGCACGAGCAGTACTTC. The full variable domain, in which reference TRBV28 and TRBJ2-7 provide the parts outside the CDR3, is DVKVTQSSRYLVKRTGEKVFLECVQDMDHENMFWYRQDPGLGLRLIYFSYDVKMKEKGDIPEGYSVSREKKERFSLILESASTNQTSMYLCASSFVAGHEQYFGPGTRLTVT.

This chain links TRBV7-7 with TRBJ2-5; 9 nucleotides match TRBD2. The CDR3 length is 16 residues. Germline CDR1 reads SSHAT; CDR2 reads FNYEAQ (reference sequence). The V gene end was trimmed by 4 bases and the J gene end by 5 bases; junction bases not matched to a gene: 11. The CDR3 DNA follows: TGTGCCAGCAGCTCCCAGCCGGGACTAGCTTGGGAGACCCAGTACTTC. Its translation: CASSSQPGLAWETQYF. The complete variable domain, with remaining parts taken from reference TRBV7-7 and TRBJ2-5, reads GAGVSQSPRYKVTKRGQDVTLRCDPISSHATLYWYQQALGQGPEFLTYFNYEAQPDKSGLPSDRFSAERPEGSISTLTIQRTEQRDSAMYRCASSSQPGLAWETQYFGPGTRLLVL.

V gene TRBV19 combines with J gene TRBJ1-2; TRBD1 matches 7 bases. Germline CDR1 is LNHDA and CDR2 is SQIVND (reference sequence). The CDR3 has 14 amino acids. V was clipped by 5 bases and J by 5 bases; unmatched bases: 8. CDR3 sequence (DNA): TGTGCCAGTAGTGTTACCTCGACAGGGTATGGCTACACCTTC. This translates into CASSVTSTGYGYTF.

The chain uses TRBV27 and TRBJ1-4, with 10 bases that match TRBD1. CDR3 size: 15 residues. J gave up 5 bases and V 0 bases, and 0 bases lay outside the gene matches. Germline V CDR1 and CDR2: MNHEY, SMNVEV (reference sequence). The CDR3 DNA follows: TGTGCCAGCAGTTTATCGACAGGGGGCAATGAAAAACTGTTTTTT. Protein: CASSLSTGGNEKLFF.

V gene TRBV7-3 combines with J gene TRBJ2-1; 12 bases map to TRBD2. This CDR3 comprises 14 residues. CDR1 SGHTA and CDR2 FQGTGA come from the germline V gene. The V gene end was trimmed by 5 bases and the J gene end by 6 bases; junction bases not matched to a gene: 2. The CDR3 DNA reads TGTGCCAGCAGCCGACTAGCGGGAGTCAATGAGCAGTTCTTC. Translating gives CASSRLAGVNEQFF.

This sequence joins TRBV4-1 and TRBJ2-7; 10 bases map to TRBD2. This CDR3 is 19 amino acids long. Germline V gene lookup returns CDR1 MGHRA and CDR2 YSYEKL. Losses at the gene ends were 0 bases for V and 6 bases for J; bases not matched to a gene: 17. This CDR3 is CASSQDHRYRLAGEGEQYF. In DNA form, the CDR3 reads TGCGCCAGCAGCCAAGATCATAGGTACCGGCTAGCGGGAGAGGGCGAGCAGTACTTC.

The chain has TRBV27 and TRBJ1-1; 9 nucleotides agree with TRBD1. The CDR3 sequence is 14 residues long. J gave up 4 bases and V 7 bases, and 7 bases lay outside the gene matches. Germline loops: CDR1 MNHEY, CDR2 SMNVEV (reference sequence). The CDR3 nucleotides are TGTGCCAGCATGACCAGGACAGGGGTCACTGAAGCTTTCTTT. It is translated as CASMTRTGVTEAFF.

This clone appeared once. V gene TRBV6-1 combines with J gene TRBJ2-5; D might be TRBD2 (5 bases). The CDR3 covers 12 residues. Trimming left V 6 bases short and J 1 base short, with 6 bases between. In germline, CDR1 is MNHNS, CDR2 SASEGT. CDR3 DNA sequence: TGTGCCAGCAGGAGGGCCCAAGAGACCCAGTACTTC. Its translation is CASRRAQETQYF.

CDR3 bases: TGCACCAGCAGCCAAGAACGACTAGCGGGAGAAAGTGTGGCTTGCACAGATACGCAGTATTTT. Protein product: CTSSQERLAGESVACTDTQYF. V and J are TRBV1 and TRBJ2-3; the D call of TRBD2 is as the table states it, not checked on the DNA. TRBV1 is shown as a pseudogene. This CDR3 is built from 21 residues.

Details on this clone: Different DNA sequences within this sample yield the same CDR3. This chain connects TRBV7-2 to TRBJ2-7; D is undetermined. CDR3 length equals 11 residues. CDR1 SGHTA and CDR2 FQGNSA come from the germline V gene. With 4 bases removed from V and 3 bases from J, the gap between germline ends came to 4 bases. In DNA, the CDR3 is TGTGCCAGCAGCTCCCACTACGAGCAGTACTTC. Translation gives CASSSHYEQYF.

The CDR3 is CASSQEVGLAGNTDTQYF. DNA of the CDR3: TGCGCCAGCAGCCAAGAGGTCGGACTAGCGGGGAACACAGATACGCAGTATTTT. This rearrangement joins TRBV4-1 to TRBJ2-3, with 12 bases matching TRBD2. The ends lost 0 bases at V and 2 bases at J; junction bases unmatched: 6. The CDR3 extends over 18 amino acids. CDR1 is MGHRA, CDR2 YSYEKL, per germline.

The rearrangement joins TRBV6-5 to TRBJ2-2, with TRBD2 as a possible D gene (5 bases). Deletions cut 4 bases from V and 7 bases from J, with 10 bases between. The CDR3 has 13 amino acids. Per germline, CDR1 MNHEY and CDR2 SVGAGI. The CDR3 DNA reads TGTGCCAGCAGTTTCATCGAGGGCGGGGAGCTGTTTTTT. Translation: CASSFIEGGELFF.

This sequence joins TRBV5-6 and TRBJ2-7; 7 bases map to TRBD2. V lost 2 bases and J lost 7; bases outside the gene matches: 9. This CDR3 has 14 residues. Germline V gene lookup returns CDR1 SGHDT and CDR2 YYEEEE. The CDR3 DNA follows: TGTGCCAGCAGCTTAGATCCGACTAGCTGGGAGCAGTACTTC. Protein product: CASSLDPTSWEQYF.

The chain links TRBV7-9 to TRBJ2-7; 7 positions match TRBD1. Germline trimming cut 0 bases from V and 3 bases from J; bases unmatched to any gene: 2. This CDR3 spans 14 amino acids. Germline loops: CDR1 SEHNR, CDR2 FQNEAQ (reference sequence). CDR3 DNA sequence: TGTGCCAGCAGCTTAGCGACAGGGTTCTACGAGCAGTACTTC. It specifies CASSLATGFYEQYF.

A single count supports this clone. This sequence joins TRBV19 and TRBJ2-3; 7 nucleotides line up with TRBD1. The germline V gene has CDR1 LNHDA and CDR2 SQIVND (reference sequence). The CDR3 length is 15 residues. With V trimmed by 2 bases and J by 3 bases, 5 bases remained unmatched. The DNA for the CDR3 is TGTGCCAGTAGTATACTCCGGGACAGAACAGATACGCAGTATTTT. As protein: CASSILRDRTDTQYF. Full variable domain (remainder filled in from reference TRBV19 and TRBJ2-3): DGGITQSPKYLFRKEGQNVTLSCEQNLNHDAMYWYRQDPGQGLRLIYYSQIVNDFQKGDIAEGYSVSREKKESFPLTVTSAQKNPTAFYLCASSILRDRTDTQYFGPGTRLTVL.

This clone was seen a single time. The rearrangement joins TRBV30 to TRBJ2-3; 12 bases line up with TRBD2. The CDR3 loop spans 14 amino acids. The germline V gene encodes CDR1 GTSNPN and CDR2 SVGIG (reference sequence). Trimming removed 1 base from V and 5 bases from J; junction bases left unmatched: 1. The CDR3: CAWSALAGGDTQYF. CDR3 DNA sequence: TGTGCCTGGAGTGCACTAGCGGGAGGAGATACGCAGTATTTT.

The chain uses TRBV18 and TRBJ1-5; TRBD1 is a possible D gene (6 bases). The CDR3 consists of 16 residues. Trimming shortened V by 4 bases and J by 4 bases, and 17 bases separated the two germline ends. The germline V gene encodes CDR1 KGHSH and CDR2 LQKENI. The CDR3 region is CASSLFRQGLNQPQHF. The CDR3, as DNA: TGTGCCAGCTCACTTTTCCGGCAGGGGTTGAATCAGCCCCAGCATTTT.

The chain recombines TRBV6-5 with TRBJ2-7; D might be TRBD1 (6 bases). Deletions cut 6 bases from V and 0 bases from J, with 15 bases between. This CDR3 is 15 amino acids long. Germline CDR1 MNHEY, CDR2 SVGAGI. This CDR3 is CASSWTVANSYEQYF. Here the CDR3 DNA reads TGTGCCAGCAGCTGGACAGTGGCTAACTCCTACGAGCAGTACTTC.

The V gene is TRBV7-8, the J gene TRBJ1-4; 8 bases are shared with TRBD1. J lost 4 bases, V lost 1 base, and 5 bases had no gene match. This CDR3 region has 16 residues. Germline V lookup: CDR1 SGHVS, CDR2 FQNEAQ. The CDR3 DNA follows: TGTGCCAGCAGCTTAGATACGGGACAGGTTAATGAAAAACTGTTTTTT. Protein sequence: CASSLDTGQVNEKLFF.

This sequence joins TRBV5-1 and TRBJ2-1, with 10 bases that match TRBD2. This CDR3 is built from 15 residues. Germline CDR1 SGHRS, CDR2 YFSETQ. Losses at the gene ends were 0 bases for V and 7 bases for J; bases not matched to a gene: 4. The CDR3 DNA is TGCGCCAGCAGCTTGGTGGCTAGCGGGGGTAATGAGCAGTTCTTC. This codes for CASSLVASGGNEQFF.